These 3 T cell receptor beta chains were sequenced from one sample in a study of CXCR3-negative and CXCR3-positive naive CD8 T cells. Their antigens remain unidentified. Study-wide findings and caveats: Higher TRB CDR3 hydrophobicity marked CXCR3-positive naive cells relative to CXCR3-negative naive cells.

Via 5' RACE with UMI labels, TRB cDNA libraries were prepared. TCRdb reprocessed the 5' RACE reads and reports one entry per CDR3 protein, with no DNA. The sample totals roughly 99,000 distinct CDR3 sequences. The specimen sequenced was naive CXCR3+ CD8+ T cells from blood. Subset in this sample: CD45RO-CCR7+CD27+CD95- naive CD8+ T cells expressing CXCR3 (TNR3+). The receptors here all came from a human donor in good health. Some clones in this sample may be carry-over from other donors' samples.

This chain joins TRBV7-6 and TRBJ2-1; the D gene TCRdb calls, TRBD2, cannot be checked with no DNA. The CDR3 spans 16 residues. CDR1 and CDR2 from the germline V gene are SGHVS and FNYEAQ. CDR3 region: CASSPVAGALYTEQFF.

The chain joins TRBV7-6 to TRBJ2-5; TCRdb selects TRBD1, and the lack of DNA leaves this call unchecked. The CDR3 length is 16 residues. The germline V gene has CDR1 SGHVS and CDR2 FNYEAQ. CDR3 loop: CASSLGATVFEETQYF.

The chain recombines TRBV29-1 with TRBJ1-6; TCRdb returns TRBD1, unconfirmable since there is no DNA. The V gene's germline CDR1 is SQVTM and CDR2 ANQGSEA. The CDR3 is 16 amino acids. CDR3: CSVVVGGQSYNSPLHF.